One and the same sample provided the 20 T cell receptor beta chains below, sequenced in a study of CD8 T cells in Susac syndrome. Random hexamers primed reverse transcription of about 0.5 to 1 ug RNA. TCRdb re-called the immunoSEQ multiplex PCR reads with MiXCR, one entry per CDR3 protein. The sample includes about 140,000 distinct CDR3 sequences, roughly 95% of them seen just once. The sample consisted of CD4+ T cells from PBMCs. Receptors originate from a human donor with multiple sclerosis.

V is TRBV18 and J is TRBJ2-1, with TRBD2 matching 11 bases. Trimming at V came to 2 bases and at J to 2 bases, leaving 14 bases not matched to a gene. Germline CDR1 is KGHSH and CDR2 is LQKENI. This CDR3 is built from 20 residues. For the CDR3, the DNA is TGTGCCAGCTCACCAGCGGCAGTGCTACTAGCGGGAGACCCCTACAATGAGCAGTTCTTC. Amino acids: CASSPAAVLLAGDPYNEQFF.

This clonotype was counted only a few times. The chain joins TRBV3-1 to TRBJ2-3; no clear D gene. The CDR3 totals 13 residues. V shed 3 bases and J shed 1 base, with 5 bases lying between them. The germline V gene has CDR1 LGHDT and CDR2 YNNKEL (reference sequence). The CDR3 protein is CASSQRGTDTQYF. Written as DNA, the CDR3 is TGTGCCAGCAGCCAGAGAGGCACAGATACGCAGTATTTT.

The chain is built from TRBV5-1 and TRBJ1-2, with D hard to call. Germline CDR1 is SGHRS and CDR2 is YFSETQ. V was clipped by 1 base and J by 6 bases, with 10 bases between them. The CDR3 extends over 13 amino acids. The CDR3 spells CASSLTTANGYTF. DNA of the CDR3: TGCGCCAGCAGCTTGACCACAGCAAATGGCTACACCTTC. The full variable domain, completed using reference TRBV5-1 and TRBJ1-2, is KAGVTQTPRYLIKTRGQQVTLSCSPISGHRSVSWYQQTPGQGLQFLFEYFSETQRNKGNFPGRFSGRQFSNSRSEMNVSTLELGDSALYLCASSLTTANGYTFGSGTRLTVV.

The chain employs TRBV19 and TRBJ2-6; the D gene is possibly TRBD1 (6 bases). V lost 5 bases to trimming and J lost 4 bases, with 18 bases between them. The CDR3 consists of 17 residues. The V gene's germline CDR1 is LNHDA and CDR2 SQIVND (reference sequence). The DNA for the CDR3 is TGTGCCAGTAGTCCATGGGCCGTGGGGGCCGGGGCCAACGTCCTGACTTTC. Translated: CASSPWAVGAGANVLTF.

In DNA, the CDR3 is TGCAGTGCCAGACAGGCCGCGAACACTGAAGCTTTCTTT. Translating it yields CSARQAANTEAFF. The V and J genes are TRBV20-1 and TRBJ1-1, with D perhaps TRBD1 (6 bases). CDR3 length: 13 residues. V was pared by 6 bases and J by 1 base, with 12 bases between. Germline V CDR1 and CDR2: DFQATT, SNEGSKA (reference sequence).

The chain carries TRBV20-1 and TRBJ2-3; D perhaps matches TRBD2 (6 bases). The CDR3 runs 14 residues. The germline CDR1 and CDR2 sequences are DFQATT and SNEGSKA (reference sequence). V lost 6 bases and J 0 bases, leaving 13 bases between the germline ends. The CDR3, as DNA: TGCAGTGCCCCGCGCCGGGGGAGCACAGATACGCAGTATTTT. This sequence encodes CSAPRRGSTDTQYF.

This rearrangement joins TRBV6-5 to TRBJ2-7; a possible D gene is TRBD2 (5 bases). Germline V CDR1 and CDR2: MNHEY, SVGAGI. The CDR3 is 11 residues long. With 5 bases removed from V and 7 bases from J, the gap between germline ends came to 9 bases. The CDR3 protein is CASSTSGEQYF. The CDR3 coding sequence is TGTGCCAGCAGTACCTCGGGGGAGCAGTACTTC.

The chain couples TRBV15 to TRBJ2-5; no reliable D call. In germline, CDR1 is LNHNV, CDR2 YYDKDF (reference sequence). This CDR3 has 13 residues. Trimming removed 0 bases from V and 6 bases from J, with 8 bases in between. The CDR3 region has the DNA TGTGCCACCAGCAGAGATCCAGGAAAGACCCAGTACTTC. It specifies CATSRDPGKTQYF.

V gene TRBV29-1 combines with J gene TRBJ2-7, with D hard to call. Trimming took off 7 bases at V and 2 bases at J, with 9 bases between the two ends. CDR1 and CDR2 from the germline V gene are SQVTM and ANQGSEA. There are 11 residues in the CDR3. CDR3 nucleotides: TGCAGCGCCCTAGACACCTACGAGCAGTACTTC. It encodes CSALDTYEQYF.

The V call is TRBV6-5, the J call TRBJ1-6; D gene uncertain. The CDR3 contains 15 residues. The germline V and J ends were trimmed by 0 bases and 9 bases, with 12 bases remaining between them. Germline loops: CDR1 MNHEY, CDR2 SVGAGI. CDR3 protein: CASSYSFGKGSPLHF. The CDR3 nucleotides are TGTGCCAGCAGTTACTCGTTCGGAAAGGGTTCACCCCTCCACTTT.

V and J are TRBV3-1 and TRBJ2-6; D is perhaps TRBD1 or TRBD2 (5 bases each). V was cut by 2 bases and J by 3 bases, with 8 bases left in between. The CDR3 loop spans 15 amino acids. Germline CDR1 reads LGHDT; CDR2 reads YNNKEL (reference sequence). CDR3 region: CASSQQGRGANVLTF. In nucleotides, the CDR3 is TGTGCCAGCAGCCAACAGGGACGTGGGGCCAACGTCCTGACTTTC.

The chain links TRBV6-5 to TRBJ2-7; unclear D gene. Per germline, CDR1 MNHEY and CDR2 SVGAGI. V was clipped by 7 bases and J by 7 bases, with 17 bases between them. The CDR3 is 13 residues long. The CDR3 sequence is CASMVTGSREQYF. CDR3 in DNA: TGTGCCAGCATGGTGACTGGTTCGAGGGAGCAGTACTTC.

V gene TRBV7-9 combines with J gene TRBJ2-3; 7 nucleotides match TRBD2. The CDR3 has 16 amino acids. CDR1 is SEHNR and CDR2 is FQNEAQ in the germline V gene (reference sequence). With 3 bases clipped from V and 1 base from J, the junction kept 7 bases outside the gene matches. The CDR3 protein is CASSLLSGRRTDTQYF. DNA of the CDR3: TGTGCCAGCAGCTTGCTTAGCGGGCGACGCACAGATACGCAGTATTTT.

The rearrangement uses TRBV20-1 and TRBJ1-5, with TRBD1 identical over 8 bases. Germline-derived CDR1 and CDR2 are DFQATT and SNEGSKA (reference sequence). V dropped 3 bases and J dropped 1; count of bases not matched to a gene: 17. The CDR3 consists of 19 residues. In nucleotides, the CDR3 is TGCAGTGCTAGTGGTACGGGACAGGTCGGGGGTTCCAGCAATCAGCCCCAGCATTTT. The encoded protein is CSASGTGQVGGSSNQPQHF.

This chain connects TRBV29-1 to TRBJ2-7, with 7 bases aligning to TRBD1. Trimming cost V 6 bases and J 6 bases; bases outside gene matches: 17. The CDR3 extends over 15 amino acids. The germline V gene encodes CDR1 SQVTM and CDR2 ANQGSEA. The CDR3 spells CSVALTGELLSEQYF. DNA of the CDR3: TGCAGCGTGGCGCTTACAGGGGAGCTTCTCTCCGAGCAGTACTTC.

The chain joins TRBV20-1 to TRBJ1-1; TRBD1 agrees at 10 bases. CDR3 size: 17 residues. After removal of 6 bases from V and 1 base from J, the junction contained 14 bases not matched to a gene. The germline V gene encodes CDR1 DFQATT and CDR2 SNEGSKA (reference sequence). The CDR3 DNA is TGCAGTGCCATCCAGTCGGGGACAGGGGTCAGGAACACTGAAGCTTTCTTT. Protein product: CSAIQSGTGVRNTEAFF.

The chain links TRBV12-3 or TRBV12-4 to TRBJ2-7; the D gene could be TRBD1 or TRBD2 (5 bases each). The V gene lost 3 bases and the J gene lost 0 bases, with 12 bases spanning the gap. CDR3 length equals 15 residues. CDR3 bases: TGTGCCAGCAGTTTGGGACCTTCCCCCTCCTACGAGCAGTACTTC. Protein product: CASSLGPSPSYEQYF.

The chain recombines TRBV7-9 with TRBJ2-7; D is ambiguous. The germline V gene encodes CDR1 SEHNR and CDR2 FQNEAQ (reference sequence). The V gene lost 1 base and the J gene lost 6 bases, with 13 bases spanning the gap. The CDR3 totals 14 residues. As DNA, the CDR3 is TGTGCCAGCAGCTTAGGACCCGCTAAGGCCGAGCAGTACTTC. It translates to CASSLGPAKAEQYF.

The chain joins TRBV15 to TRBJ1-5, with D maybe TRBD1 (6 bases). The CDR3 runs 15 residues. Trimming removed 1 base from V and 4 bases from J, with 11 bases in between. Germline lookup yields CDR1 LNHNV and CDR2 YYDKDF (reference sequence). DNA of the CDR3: TGTGCCACCAGCAGAGTTGACAGGCTGAATCAGCCCCAGCATTTT. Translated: CATSRVDRLNQPQHF.

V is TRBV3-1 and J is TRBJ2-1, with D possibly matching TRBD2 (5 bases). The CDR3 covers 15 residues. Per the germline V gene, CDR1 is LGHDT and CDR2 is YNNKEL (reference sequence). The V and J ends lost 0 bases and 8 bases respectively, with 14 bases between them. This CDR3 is CASSQEQRTWDEQFF. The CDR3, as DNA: TGTGCCAGCAGCCAAGAACAGCGGACCTGGGATGAGCAGTTCTTC.